This T cell receptor (beta chain) was obtained from a study of cytomegalovirus exposure and HLA in healthy donors (TCRdb year 2017). In terms of the full investigation: According to an earlier analysis of a few hundred of the donors, about 179 million T cells yielded roughly 110 million unique TCR beta sequences and about 300 Gb of sequence data. An early release covering some 640 HLA-typed donors comprised roughly 300 gigabases of sequencing data and around 80 million unique TCR sequences. The genetic ancestry cluster associated with self-reported Caucasian donors included about 81% of the roughly 380 genotyped donors. The study aimed to test whether signatures of past pathogen exposure could be identified by cataloging public T cell receptors. Using immunosequencing, the study profiled T cell repertoires from some 670 subjects and related those repertoires to cytomegalovirus serostatus. In addition to the first cohort of several hundred subjects, a separate validation cohort of 120 different subjects was used. To predict cytomegalovirus infection status, the study combined high-throughput TCR immunosequencing, statistical association of individual TCRs with disease status, and machine learning. To study patterns of TCR occurrence, a later analysis re-analyzed previously published TCR beta repertoires from 650 to 750 donors and added high-resolution HLA genotyping. The later analysis used no new phenotypic data to find candidate immune exposures, relying instead on TCR beta sequences and their occurrence across donors. In an earlier analysis of a few hundred of the donors, high-throughput TCR beta sequencing was used to judge whether each TCR beta V gene segment behaved as functional or pseudogenic. Donor age, sex, ethnicity and CMV serostatus were compiled together with the repertoire data. A later genetic analysis took genome-wide SNP genotypes for about 65% of the roughly 670 donors and used that subset as a discovery cohort. All discovery cohort repertoires had been generated on a single sequencing platform. Both class I and class II loci were covered by HLA typing, at four-digit resolution. Typing coverage differed by locus: A, B, C, DRB1 and DQB1 were typed in about 620-640 donors, DQA1 in 500 to 550, DPA1 in around 610, and DPB1 in approximately 450. Several DR-DQ haplotypes were handled as single units for association and clustering because linkage in the cohort was strong. Among about 360 genotyped donors of the cohort, an average of roughly 240,000 unique TCR beta nucleotide sequences were sequenced per donor, 15% to 20% of them non-productive.

Library method: the immunoSEQ multiplex PCR assay. For the multiplex PCR, a mixture combining 60 forward primers for TCR Vbeta segments and 13 reverse primers for TCR Jbeta segments was used. A multiplex PCR assay on genomic DNA amplified the CDR3 region of rearranged TCR beta genes. The Illumina HiSeq System was used to sequence the amplified TCR beta libraries as 87-base-pair reads. In the paper's pipeline: A later analysis tallied 75 million to 85 million unique TCR beta chains across the 666 repertoires, and some 10 million of those chains were shared by two or more donors. Raw reads were error-corrected and collapsed into unique sequences with a nearest-neighbor algorithm that merged closely related sequences to remove PCR and sequencing errors. Alignment of CDR3 sequences to IMGT reference sequences was used to assign V, D and J gene segments. For a sequence to be retained, at least a six-nucleotide match to both a V gene segment and a J gene segment was required. Rearrangements were called productive when the CDR3 lacked stop codons and stayed in frame with V and J; all others were non-productive. CDR3 was defined according to IMGT convention as the region running from the second conserved V-encoded cysteine to the conserved J-encoded phenylalanine. The earlier analysis of some 550 of the donors excluded any sequence lacking an unambiguous match to a single V gene segment. In an earlier analysis of more than 500 of the donors, a V segment was called functional when productive rearrangements were above 56.7%, and segregating when the standard deviation between donors exceeded 5%. To diagnose cytomegalovirus status from the catalog of TCR beta chain sequences, a statistical classification framework was built. V and J gene assignment, in a later analysis, came from comparing TCR nucleotide sequences with IMGT/GENE-DB human TR gene sequences. Using the TCRdist pipeline, a later analysis assigned CDR3 sequences along with most-parsimonious VDJ recombination scenarios. A later analysis defined each TCR beta chain by its CDR3 amino acid sequence plus V-gene family, and excluded reads lacking a unique V-gene family. To address suspected cross-contamination and a sequencing artifact, a later analysis removed roughly 580 highly shared, low-generation-probability nucleotide sequences. In a later analysis, a clonal expansion index for each public chain was calculated from normalized within-repertoire ranks of inferred template counts. A later analysis computed generation probabilities with a VDJ recombination model fitted to out-of-frame rearrangements, and checked the results against IGoR. Hypergeometric tests were used in a later analysis to score TCR-TCR, TCR-HLA and TCR-CMV co-occurrence, with a repertoire-size bias correction applied to the TCR pairs. In a later analysis, false discovery rates were estimated by permuting HLA or CMV assignments 20 times. In a later analysis, co-occurring TCRs were grouped using DBSCAN, with TCRdist sequence similarity added in when clustering inside HLA-allele-positive subsets. Repertoires with fewer than 30,000 or more than 120,000 public chains were left out of co-occurrence clustering, as were several repertoires with anomalous nucleotide sharing. The table comes from immuneACCESS by way of TCRdb, which keeps in-frame sequences with V and J called. Part of the clones is missing from these tables; in studies checked, under half for an unresolved V gene and the rest for unknown reasons. V and J calls and clone size are as listed in that table; D and trimming were resolved from the DNA. The sample includes about 150,000 clones, with around 84% observed a single time. The top ten clones comprise approximately 2.7% of the sample.

The germline V gene (reference sequence) sets CDR1 to SEHNR and CDR2 to FQNEAQ. V is trimmed back by 5 bases and J by 4 bases, and the junction contains 8 bases that no gene match accounts for. The cysteine opens and the phenylalanine closes a CDR3 of 14 amino acids. The retained sequence is limited to the CDR3, 42 bases, with the frame set at the first base. In total, approximately 610 healthy bone marrow donors made up the cohort. At the time of sampling, every cohort member was nominally healthy, though immune exposures that went unrecorded were likely present. The donor tested CMV seronegative, placing the donor among the roughly 400 seronegative members of the cohort. A peripheral blood sample was collected from each donor, and TCR beta sequencing was performed on peripheral blood mononuclear cells. Genomic DNA extraction from the blood cell samples was performed with the Qiagen DNeasy Blood Extraction Kit.

With respect to this clone: It has no known antigen specificity. The input lacks base qualities; no much larger clone sits a single base away.

What the study reported, not specific to this receptor: In a later analysis, 16,951 TCR beta sequences were associated with specific HLA alleles at a false discovery rate of 0.05. Strong co-occurrence of HLA alleles, especially DR and DQ, made assigning TCR associations to individual alleles difficult. Only TCR beta chains were sequenced in this cohort, and the absence of alpha or paired-chain data limited detectable features. According to a later genetic analysis, donors in an Asian-associated ancestry cluster had fewer N-insertions in productive TCRs than the approximately 630-donor mean. Most TCR sequences were seen in very few donors, while some public TCRs were found in many individuals. Approximately 16 rarely observed V segments, including chromosome 9 orphons, were excluded from the earlier analysis of just under 600 of the donors because counts were too low. According to a later analysis, parvovirus B19, influenza, CMV and Epstein-Barr virus appeared linked to several top co-occurrence clusters. A further reported finding was that TCR beta sequences accurately predicted the HLA-A and HLA-B alleles for most subjects in the first cohort. A later analysis found that HLA-associated TCR beta chains were more clonally expanded and had lower generation probabilities than equally common non-associated chains. An association between a missense DCLRE1C variant and V-gene and J-gene trimming of TCR beta chains was found in a later genetic analysis and replicated in an independent cohort. In a later analysis, most CMV-associated TCR beta chains were found to appear HLA-restricted, with HLA associations seemingly driven largely by CMV exposure. In vitro tests confirmed that a few of the cytomegalovirus-associated TCR beta chains recognize cytomegalovirus antigens. Linkage disequilibrium might explain the correlated functional status among segregating V segments, but an unknown experimental factor could not be ruled out. Some IMGT-functional V segments, including TRBV6-2 and TRBV6-3, could not be distinguished by the 87-base-pair reads and were therefore excluded. The study gave a list of some 150 TCR beta chains associated with cytomegalovirus. Roughly uniform sequencing depth across donors was assumed in presence/absence analyses, although this assumption may not hold. In an earlier analysis of about 600 of the donors, most TCR beta V segments appeared in productive rearrangements about 87% or about 30% of the time, broadly matching IMGT annotations. Because some donors lacked HLA typing at each locus, the association tests relied only on the typed subset. In a later analysis, the rate of TCR association differed among HLA loci, with DRB1 alleles having the most associated TCRs and HLA-C alleles having the fewest. Immune exposure information for the cohort was limited to CMV serostatus. In both the original and validation cohorts, the classifier was reported to diagnose cytomegalovirus status with high specificity and sensitivity. According to the authors, the approach could potentially be generalized to other disease states and immunological phenotypes. A cluster of highly shared sequence variants was judged likely to be a technical artifact of the sequencing pipeline.

The TCR sequence derives from a boy younger than 10 in good health and CMV-seronegative. Material: PBMCs. The sequence joins TRBV7-9 to TRBJ2-7, with 7 middle bases fitting TRBD1. At the DNA level, the sequence is TGTGCCAGCAGCGCCAGGACAGGAGAGTACGAGCAGTACTTC. It encodes CASSARTGEYEQYF.